Listed below are T cell receptor beta chains from one sample, sequenced in a study of cytomegalovirus exposure and HLA in healthy donors. Only in-frame clones appear in the TCRdb table, and some are missing; sequencing was by immunoSEQ multiplex PCR. The top ten hold 3.9% of the sample, which has around 150,000 clones, about 76% seen once. Sequenced material: PBMCs. The receptors were sampled from a man aged 18 to 29 in good health and CMV-seronegative. Both conserved end residues are part of each CDR3. The D gene is left open where the match is weak.

j_gene: TRBJ1-5; d_gene: NA; v_gene: TRBV7-8; CDR3aa: CASSLAAGQGINQPQHF
j_gene: TRBJ1-2; d_gene: NA; v_gene: TRBV2; CDR3aa: CASSEQGNYGYTF
j_gene: TRBJ2-1; d_gene: TRBD1; v_gene: TRBV6-6; CDR3aa: CASRGGQGFHNEQFF
j_gene: TRBJ1-1; d_gene: NA; v_gene: TRBV5-1; CDR3aa: CASSFRAGHTTEAFF
j_gene: TRBJ2-7; d_gene: NA; v_gene: TRBV11-2; CDR3aa: CASSLGTASDEQYF
j_gene: TRBJ2-7; d_gene: NA; v_gene: TRBV5-6; CDR3aa: CASSLRQSYEQYF
j_gene: TRBJ1-2; d_gene: NA; v_gene: TRBV23-1; CDR3aa: CASSPPAQNPYGYTF
j_gene: TRBJ1-4; d_gene: TRBD1; v_gene: TRBV5-4; CDR3aa: CASSLTGEEKLFF
j_gene: TRBJ2-2; d_gene: TRBD2; v_gene: TRBV7-3; CDR3aa: CASRSAGVNGELFF
j_gene: TRBJ1-2; d_gene: NA; v_gene: TRBV5-1; CDR3aa: CASSSSGGYTF
j_gene: TRBJ1-6; d_gene: TRBD1; v_gene: TRBV7-9; CDR3aa: CASSLDRHNSPLHF
j_gene: TRBJ1-1; d_gene: NA; v_gene: TRBV19; CDR3aa: CASFTWGGRMNTEAFF
j_gene: TRBJ2-7; d_gene: NA; v_gene: TRBV13; CDR3aa: CASSLYPTSRSYEQYF
j_gene: TRBJ2-5; d_gene: NA; v_gene: TRBV2; CDR3aa: CASRYHPGLFQETQYF
j_gene: TRBJ2-5; d_gene: TRBD2; v_gene: TRBV6-1; CDR3aa: CASSENLAGGQETQYF
j_gene: TRBJ2-7; d_gene: TRBD2; v_gene: TRBV7-9; CDR3aa: CASSLKSGGSSYEQYF
j_gene: TRBJ1-1; d_gene: NA; v_gene: TRBV2; CDR3aa: CASSPRTYNMNTEAFF
j_gene: TRBJ2-7; d_gene: TRBD1; v_gene: TRBV15; CDR3aa: CATSRDRGGGGQYF
j_gene: TRBJ2-5; d_gene: NA; v_gene: TRBV4-1; CDR3aa: CASSQGIIIGGVGETQYF
j_gene: TRBJ2-7; d_gene: TRBD1; v_gene: TRBV19; CDR3aa: CASSIVTGGHEQYF
j_gene: TRBJ2-7; d_gene: NA; v_gene: TRBV5-1; CDR3aa: CASSLGWAGAEEQYF
j_gene: TRBJ1-1; d_gene: NA; v_gene: TRBV19; CDR3aa: CASSIVVGGTEAFF
j_gene: TRBJ1-5; d_gene: NA; v_gene: TRBV11-2; CDR3aa: CASSQTDQPQHF
j_gene: TRBJ1-2; d_gene: TRBD1; v_gene: TRBV19; CDR3aa: CASSRRGQVYGYTF
j_gene: TRBJ2-3; d_gene: NA; v_gene: TRBV7-3; CDR3aa: CASSLSSSSTDTQYF
j_gene: NA; d_gene: TRBD2; v_gene: TRBV7-9; CDR3aa: CASSQSGRAGHEQYF
j_gene: TRBJ1-5; d_gene: NA; v_gene: TRBV5-6; CDR3aa: CASSLKGFDGNQPQHF
j_gene: TRBJ2-7; d_gene: NA; v_gene: TRBV11-2; CDR3aa: CASSLTTSSYEQYF
j_gene: TRBJ2-7; d_gene: NA; v_gene: TRBV30; CDR3aa: CAWKRERAAYEQYF
j_gene: TRBJ1-1; d_gene: NA; v_gene: TRBV28; CDR3aa: CASSGVGGLAEAFF
j_gene: TRBJ1-6; d_gene: NA; v_gene: TRBV5-1; CDR3aa: CASSLDGSNSPLHF
j_gene: TRBJ2-1; d_gene: NA; v_gene: TRBV7-3; CDR3aa: CASSSSGGMYNEQFF
j_gene: TRBJ2-2; d_gene: NA; v_gene: TRBV5-1; CDR3aa: CASSRLTVANTGELFF
j_gene: TRBJ2-6; d_gene: TRBD1; v_gene: TRBV27; CDR3aa: CASSLGVLRTGGASGANVLTF
j_gene: TRBJ2-6; d_gene: NA; v_gene: TRBV4-1; CDR3aa: CASSPMARVTSGANVLTF
j_gene: TRBJ1-3; d_gene: TRBD1; v_gene: TRBV5-1; CDR3aa: CASSQDRGPGNTIYF
j_gene: TRBJ2-3; d_gene: TRBD2; v_gene: TRBV7-3; CDR3aa: CASSTGGSGRTDTQYF
j_gene: TRBJ1-3; d_gene: TRBD1; v_gene: TRBV11-3; CDR3aa: CASSLGVTGTSGNTIYF
j_gene: TRBJ2-7; d_gene: TRBD1; v_gene: TRBV30; CDR3aa: CAWSGGWDRDVKVGNF
j_gene: TRBJ2-1; d_gene: TRBD2; v_gene: TRBV6-6; CDR3aa: CGTSGNNEQFF
j_gene: TRBJ2-3; d_gene: NA; v_gene: TRBV29-1; CDR3aa: CSVGGRSTDTQYF
j_gene: TRBJ1-4; d_gene: TRBD1; v_gene: TRBV2; CDR3aa: CASMMGTGDEKLFF
j_gene: TRBJ2-3; d_gene: TRBD1; v_gene: TRBV28; CDR3aa: CATHLDRGHTDTQYF
j_gene: TRBJ2-4; d_gene: NA; v_gene: TRBV7-9; CDR3aa: CATETGLAKNIQYF